This T cell receptor beta chain was observed in a study of cytomegalovirus exposure and HLA in healthy donors. Across the study: Caucasian-associated ancestry cluster membership applied to over 80% of 398 genotyped donors. Study findings and constraints: The authors judged a highly shared variant cluster likely a sequencing artifact. TCR beta chains numbering about 160 were designated cytomegalovirus-associated.

On this clone itself: The antigen remains undetermined.

PCR was performed using 60 Vbeta and 13 Jbeta primers. Profiled with immunoSEQ multiplex PCR; TCRdb holds only in-frame clones, not every one. The sample holds 130,000 or so clones; about two thirds are singletons and the top ten take around 6.6%. The CDR3 runs to 12 residues. The germline V gene has CDR1 SGDLS and CDR2 YYNGEE. With V trimmed by 4 bases and J by 6 bases, 3 bases remained unmatched. This receptor was taken from a man aged 35 to 55 in good health and CMV-seropositive. This chain links TRBV9 with TRBJ2-7, with 8 positions matching TRBD2. Source material: PBMCs. The CDR3 coding sequence is TGTGCCAGCAGCTTCGGGGGGGGCGAGCAGTACTTC. As protein: CASSFGGGEQYF.